Listed here are 28 T cell receptor beta chains from one sample, sequenced in a study of shared clonotypes between healthy human individuals. TCRdb's table, derived via immunoSEQ multiplex PCR, lists solely in-frame clones and lacks some. The sample holds some 1 million clones, 70% to 80% seen once. The sequenced sample consisted of memory CD4+ T cells sorted from blood. Subset here: CD45RA-negative fraction. All receptors derive from a man aged 18 to 30 in good health.

V is TRBV7-2 and J is TRBJ1-2; no clear D gene. The CDR3 contains 12 residues. V was cut by 5 bases and J by 0 bases, with 4 bases left in between. Per the germline V gene, CDR1 is SGHTA and CDR2 is FQGNSA. CDR3 nucleotides: TGTGCCAGCAGCAGGGCTAACTATGGCTACACCTTC. Its protein product is CASSRANYGYTF.

The chain uses TRBV5-1 and TRBJ2-2; D unresolved. The CDR3 is made up of 15 amino acids. V was shortened by 0 bases and J by 3 bases, with 9 bases between the two germline ends. Germline CDR1 and CDR2: SGHRS and YFSETQ. CDR3: CASSLGNSDTGELFF. The CDR3 DNA reads TGCGCCAGCAGCTTGGGAAACTCGGACACCGGGGAGCTGTTTTTT.

The V call is TRBV5-1, the J call TRBJ1-1; 7 nucleotides line up with TRBD1. This CDR3 has 17 residues. Unmatched junction bases numbered 11, after V lost 3 bases and J lost 0 bases. Germline CDR1 is SGHRS and CDR2 is YFSETQ. The CDR3 region is CASSSPGGSNMNTEAFF. The CDR3 DNA sequence: TGCGCCAGCAGCTCCCCAGGGGGTTCTAACATGAACACTGAAGCTTTCTTT.

CDR3 nucleotides: TGTGCCAGCAGTGATAGGAACAGGGGAATCTACGAGCAGTACTTC. Its translation is CASSDRNRGIYEQYF. This chain connects TRBV25-1 to TRBJ2-7; TRBD1 aligns across 7 bases. This CDR3 is 15 amino acids long. After removal of 3 bases from V and 3 bases from J, the junction contained 8 bases not matched to a gene. Per germline, CDR1 MGHDK and CDR2 SYGVNS.

The count of this clone is one. This chain joins TRBV5-4 and TRBJ2-4; D may be TRBD1 (5 bases). This CDR3 has 14 residues. The germline gives CDR1 SGHNT, CDR2 YYREEE (reference sequence). V gave up 0 bases and J gave up 8 bases, with 12 bases separating them. The CDR3 DNA reads as TGTGCCAGCAGCTTGGTAGGCAGGGCTGACATTCAGTACTTC. Translated: CASSLVGRADIQYF.

This chain connects TRBV29-1 to TRBJ2-3; D gene unclear. Trimming pared 3 bases from V and 4 bases from J, leaving 5 bases between. Germline loops: CDR1 SQVTM, CDR2 ANQGSEA. The length of the CDR3 is 11 residues. DNA for the CDR3: TGCAGCGTTGACTCTTCAGATACGCAGTATTTT. It yields the protein CSVDSSDTQYF.

This chain joins TRBV23-1 and TRBJ2-7, with 12 bases matching TRBD1. TRBV23-1 is recorded as an ORF, its role being uncertain. The ends lost 1 base at V and 5 bases at J; junction bases unmatched: 9. This CDR3 is 17 amino acids long. The CDR3 sequence is CASSQWDRGHCIHEQYF. CDR3 nucleotides: TGCGCCAGCAGTCAATGGGACAGGGGGCATTGTATCCACGAGCAGTACTTC.

The CDR3 DNA follows: TGCGCCAGCAGCTTGGCGGGGACTAGCGTACAAGAGACCCAGTACTTC. Amino acid sequence: CASSLAGTSVQETQYF. The chain couples TRBV5-1 to TRBJ2-5; 10 bases fit TRBD2. Unmatched junction bases numbered 4, after V lost 0 bases and J lost 2 bases. The CDR3 loop spans 16 amino acids. Germline values: CDR1 SGHRS, CDR2 YFSETQ.

V is TRBV28 and J is TRBJ2-1; TRBD1 matches 8 bases. CDR1 and CDR2 from the germline V gene are MDHEN and SYDVKM. The ends lost 5 bases at V and 9 bases at J; junction bases unmatched: 12. The CDR3 has 15 residues. DNA of the CDR3: TGTGCCAGCAGTCAATCCGGGACAGGCGCGGGTGAGCAGTTCTTC. Protein sequence: CASSQSGTGAGEQFF.

This rearrangement joins TRBV5-1 to TRBJ1-1; the match to TRBD1 covers 8 bases. The length of the CDR3 is 17 residues. Germline CDR1 and CDR2: SGHRS and YFSETQ. Trimming removed 4 bases from V and 4 bases from J; junction bases left unmatched: 15. As DNA, the CDR3 is TGCGCCAGCAGCCTGGGCGGAGGACAGGGATCCGCCACTGAAGCTTTCTTT. It yields the protein CASSLGGGQGSATEAFF.

The CDR3 DNA reads TGCGCCAGCAGCCCGGGACTAGCGGGGGGGAACGAGCAGTACTTC. This sequence encodes CASSPGLAGGNEQYF. J is TRBJ2-7 and V is TRBV4-1, with TRBD2 matching over 16 bases. V lost 4 bases and J lost 5; bases outside the gene matches: 2. This CDR3 spans 15 amino acids. The germline V gene has CDR1 MGHRA and CDR2 YSYEKL.

This clone was counted a single time. This chain joins TRBV1 and TRBJ2-1. TRBV1 is a pseudogene locus. The CDR3 has 11 residues. The CDR3 loop is CTSSQRGEQFF. CDR3 in DNA: TGCACCAGCAGCCAGAGGGGTGAGCAGTTCTTC.

The chain joins TRBV9 to TRBJ1-6, with 7 bases identical to TRBD1. The germline V gene encodes CDR1 SGDLS and CDR2 YYNGEE. CDR3 length: 15 residues. The V and J ends lost 5 bases and 0 bases, in that order; junction bases with no gene match: 2. In DNA form, the CDR3 reads TGTGCCAGCAGAAGGGACAGCTCCTATAATTCACCCCTCCACTTT. Encoded protein: CASRRDSSYNSPLHF.

The J gene is TRBJ2-1, the V gene TRBV4-1, with 15 bases aligning to TRBD2. Germline loops: CDR1 MGHRA, CDR2 YSYEKL. This CDR3 is built from 18 residues. V shed 3 bases and J 5 bases; nucleotides not matched to a gene: 8. The CDR3 DNA sequence: TGCGCCAGCAGCCACACCGGGACTAGCGGGAGGACCGACAATGAGCAGTTCTTC. Translated: CASSHTGTSGRTDNEQFF.

The genes are TRBV7-2 and TRBJ1-6; D gene uncertain. This CDR3 is built from 14 residues. CDR1 is SGHTA, CDR2 FQGNSA, per germline. Trimming removed 1 base at V and 7 bases at J, with 8 bases between. CDR3 residues: CASSLGPTNSPLHF. As DNA, the CDR3 is TGTGCCAGCAGCTTAGGACCGACGAATTCACCCCTCCACTTT.

This rearrangement joins TRBV7-2 to TRBJ2-6; D gene unclear. CDR3 length: 19 amino acids. CDR1 and CDR2 (germline): SGHTA, FQGNSA. V dropped 5 bases and J dropped 0 bases, with 20 bases sitting between them. CDR3 DNA: TGTGCCAGCAGCCCCCGTGGGATCGAACCAAGCTCTGGGGCCAACGTCCTGACTTTC. It encodes CASSPRGIEPSSGANVLTF.

The chain has TRBV29-1 and TRBJ2-5, with 8 nucleotides matching TRBD2. Per the germline V gene, CDR1 is SQVTM and CDR2 is ANQGSEA. This CDR3 region has 13 residues. J gave up 7 bases and V 1 base, and 5 bases lay outside the gene matches. The CDR3 nucleotides read TGCAGCGTTGAAGCCGTCACTAGCGGGACCCAGTACTTC. Translated, it gives CSVEAVTSGTQYF. The full variable domain, in which reference TRBV29-1 and TRBJ2-5 provide the parts outside the CDR3, is SAVISQKPSRDICQRGTSLTIQCQVDSQVTMMFWYRQQPGQSLTLIATANQGSEATYESGFVIDKFPISRPNLTFSTLTVSNMSPEDSSIYLCSVEAVTSGTQYFGPGTRLLVL.

CDR3 amino acids: CASSREQDLGSYTF. The CDR3 DNA reads TGTGCCAGCAGTAGAGAACAGGATCTGGGGAGCTACACCTTC. The rearrangement uses TRBV2 and TRBJ1-2; a possible D gene is TRBD1 (5 bases). This CDR3 contains 14 residues. Germline loops: CDR1 SNHLY, CDR2 FYNNEI. Deletions cut 5 bases from V and 9 bases from J, with 19 bases between.

A few counts support this clone. V gene TRBV10-3 combines with J gene TRBJ1-2; 9 bases align to TRBD1. With 6 bases clipped from V and 8 bases from J, the junction kept 16 bases outside the gene matches. CDR3 length: 16 amino acids. Germline values: CDR1 ENHRY, CDR2 SYGVKD. For the CDR3, the DNA is TGTGCCATCAGATTACCGGGACAGGGTTCCACTATGGGCTACACCTTC. Amino acids: CAIRLPGQGSTMGYTF.

The chain has TRBV9 and TRBJ2-5, with D unresolved. The V end was cut by 4 bases, the J end by 5 bases, with 9 bases between. This CDR3 has 12 amino acids. CDR1 and CDR2 (germline): SGDLS, YYNGEE. CDR3 loop: CASSPHAETQYF. CDR3 sequence (DNA): TGTGCCAGCAGCCCCCATGCGGAGACCCAGTACTTC.

This clone has a count of ten or more. The chain has TRBV7-9 and TRBJ1-1; D is ambiguous. This CDR3 comprises 13 residues. V gave up 5 bases and J gave up 8 bases, with 15 bases separating them. In germline, CDR1 is SEHNR, CDR2 FQNEAQ (reference sequence). The CDR3 is CASSPKVPQEAFF. CDR3 sequence (DNA): TGTGCCAGCAGCCCTAAGGTGCCGCAGGAAGCTTTCTTT.

The J gene is TRBJ1-2, the V gene TRBV10-3; tentative D call: TRBD1 (5 bases). Looked up from germline, CDR1 is ENHRY and CDR2 is SYGVKD. This CDR3 comprises 12 residues. V was shortened by 6 bases and J by 5 bases, with 10 bases between the two germline ends. CDR3 residues: CAIRGTSYGYTF. CDR3 DNA: TGTGCCATCAGGGGGACTTCTTATGGCTACACCTTC.

The chain joins TRBV5-1 to TRBJ2-7; 7 bases match TRBD1. CDR3 length: 15 residues. Germline V gene sequence: CDR1 SGHRS, CDR2 YFSETQ. V lost 5 bases and J lost 1; bases outside the gene matches: 9. The chain's CDR3 is CASRVGGQPSYEQYF. The CDR3 DNA reads as TGCGCCAGCAGGGTTGGGGGACAGCCTTCCTACGAGCAGTACTTC.

The chain joins TRBV6-5 to TRBJ2-3; no reliable D call. The CDR3 contains 15 residues. The germline V and J ends were trimmed by 8 bases and 3 bases, with 18 bases remaining between them. Germline-derived CDR1 and CDR2 are MNHEY and SVGAGI. CDR3 protein: CASQAGPIKTDTQYF. In nucleotides, the CDR3 is TGTGCCAGCCAAGCCGGACCGATTAAGACAGATACGCAGTATTTT.

In its sample, this clone was seen many times. V usage is TRBV7-9 and J usage is TRBJ2-3; a possible D gene is TRBD2 (6 bases). Germline V lookup: CDR1 SEHNR, CDR2 FQNEAQ (reference sequence). V lost 2 bases, J lost 1 base, and 10 bases lay in between. The CDR3 is 15 residues long. The CDR3 sequence is CASSLTGVGTDTQYF. The CDR3, as DNA: TGTGCCAGCAGCTTAACGGGGGTGGGCACAGATACGCAGTATTTT.

The chain joins TRBV30 to TRBJ2-5; 7 positions agree with TRBD1. This CDR3 comprises 13 residues. Germline CDR1 reads GTSNPN; CDR2 reads SVGIG (reference sequence). V lost 4 bases to trimming and J lost 7 bases; unmatched junction nucleotides: 9. The DNA for the CDR3 is TGTGCCTGGACGGGGACAGCGAGTGGGACCCAGTACTTC. Its protein is CAWTGTASGTQYF.

The chain recombines TRBV6-1 with TRBJ2-3; 8 nucleotides align to TRBD2. Trimming cost V 6 bases and J 3 bases; bases outside gene matches: 8. Looked up from germline, CDR1 is MNHNS and CDR2 is SASEGT. The CDR3 has 15 amino acids. CDR3 sequence: CASRASGSGTDTQYF. Written as DNA, the CDR3 is TGTGCCAGCAGAGCTAGCGGGTCTGGTACAGATACGCAGTATTTT.

The CDR3 sequence is CASSSTPQLPYTEAFF. CDR3 bases: TGTGCCAGCAGCTCTACCCCGCAGTTACCGTACACTGAAGCTTTCTTT. The chain is built from TRBV7-2 and TRBJ1-1; no definite D call. The germline CDR1 and CDR2 sequences are SGHTA and FQGNSA. The CDR3 has 16 residues. Trimming pared 4 bases from V and 3 bases from J, leaving 18 bases between. Looking up the rest from reference TRBV7-2 and TRBJ1-1 gives the full variable domain: GAGVSQSPSNKVTEKGKDVELRCDPISGHTALYWYRQSLGQGLEFLIYFQGNSAPDKSGLPSDRFSAERTGGSVSTLTIQRTQQEDSAVYLCASSSTPQLPYTEAFFGQGTRLTVV.